These 8 T cell receptor beta chains were sequenced from one sample in a study of T cell responses to AZD1222 COVID-19 vaccine. Measured with immunoSEQ multiplex PCR; TCRdb has only the in-frame clones, and not every one. The data contain approximately 130,000 clones, 80% to 90% of them seen just once; the ten biggest clones take up approximately 8.8%. Sequenced here: peripheral blood, sampled 28 days after the second AZD1222 dose. These receptors were collected from an adult who received the AZD1222 COVID-19 vaccine.

This rearrangement joins TRBV7-3 to TRBJ1-6; 8 bases fit TRBD1. Germline loops: CDR1 SGHTA, CDR2 FQGTGA. This CDR3 region has 13 residues. With V trimmed by 4 bases and J by 14 bases, 7 bases remained unmatched. The CDR3 loop is CASSSDREGTLHF. The CDR3, as DNA: TGTGCCAGCAGCTCGGACAGGGAGGGCACCCTCCACTTT.

This clone appeared a few times. The V gene is TRBV4-2, the J gene TRBJ2-7; 10 bases align to TRBD1. Trimming removed 4 bases from V and 0 bases from J; junction bases left unmatched: 3. CDR3 length equals 15 residues. Germline V gene sequence: CDR1 LGHNA, CDR2 YNFKEQ. The CDR3 protein is CASSLWTGGSYEQYF. The CDR3 DNA is TGTGCCAGCAGCCTTTGGACAGGGGGCTCCTACGAGCAGTACTTC.

The chain links TRBV10-1 to TRBJ1-1, with D perhaps matching TRBD1 (6 bases). This CDR3 has 14 residues. Germline CDR1 and CDR2: WNHNN and SYGVQD (reference sequence). Between the trimmed V and J ends, which lost 5 bases and 1 base, there was a span of 11 bases. The CDR3 sequence: CASSTTGENTEAFF. In DNA form, the CDR3 reads TGCGCCAGCAGTACGACAGGCGAGAACACTGAAGCTTTCTTT.

This clone was picked up one time. This sequence joins TRBV14 and TRBJ1-1, with unresolved D. This CDR3 is built from 15 residues. The germline V gene encodes CDR1 SGHDN and CDR2 FVKESK. Trimming took off 4 bases at V and 3 bases at J, with 15 bases between the two ends. The CDR3 loop is CASSLVGGGYTEAFF. The CDR3 nucleotides are TGTGCCAGCAGCCTTGTTGGTGGCGGCTACACTGAAGCTTTCTTT. Full variable domain (missing parts from reference TRBV14 and TRBJ1-1): EAGVTQFPSHSVIEKGQTVTLRCDPISGHDNLYWYRRVMGKEIKFLLHFVKESKQDESGMPNNRFLAERTGGTYSTLKVQPAELEDSGVYFCASSLVGGGYTEAFFGQGTRLTVV.

The count of this clone is one. This chain joins TRBV4-3 and TRBJ2-1, with D uncertain. V was trimmed by 4 bases and J by 9 bases, leaving 10 bases between them. The length of the CDR3 is 12 residues. Germline CDR1 and CDR2: LGHNA and YSLEER. The CDR3 sequence: CASSPQLGEQFF. The CDR3 nucleotides are TGCGCCAGCAGCCCGCAATTGGGTGAGCAGTTCTTC.

The gene calls are TRBV12-5 and TRBJ2-1; 7 bases fit TRBD2. The CDR3 is made up of 19 amino acids. J was trimmed by 0 bases and V by 2 bases; bases with no gene match: 13. Germline CDR1 LGHNT, CDR2 FRNRAP. The CDR3 sequence is CASGLLRSGGGSSYNEQFF. The CDR3 DNA reads TGTGCTAGTGGTTTGCTCCGGTCGGGCGGCGGGAGCTCCTACAATGAGCAGTTCTTC. The whole variable domain, remainder taken from reference TRBV12-5 and TRBJ2-1, is DARVTQTPRHKVTEMGQEVTMRCQPILGHNTVFWYRQTMMQGLELLAYFRNRAPLDDSGMPKDRFSAEMPDATLATLKIQPSEPRDSAVYFCASGLLRSGGGSSYNEQFFGPGTRLTVL.

The chain joins TRBV6-2 or TRBV6-3 to TRBJ2-3; 7 bases are a match to TRBD2. CDR1 MNHEY and CDR2 SVGEGT come from the germline V gene. The CDR3 length is 15 residues. Trimming at V came to 2 bases and at J to 2 bases, leaving 4 bases not matched to a gene. The CDR3 is CASSYGGGATDTQYF. The CDR3 nucleotides read TGTGCCAGCAGTTACGGCGGGGGTGCCACAGATACGCAGTATTTT.

The chain has TRBV5-3 and TRBJ1-5; 8 bases agree with TRBD1. TRBV5-3 is classed as an ORF, of uncertain function. Losses at the gene ends were 3 bases for V and 7 bases for J; bases not matched to a gene: 24. CDR3 size: 20 residues. CDR3 protein: CARSSMSRQEDRGSFQPQHF. The CDR3 DNA is TGTGCCAGAAGCTCCATGTCTCGGCAAGAAGACAGGGGCTCCTTCCAGCCCCAGCATTTT.